This T cell receptor beta chain came from a study of long-term antiretroviral therapy in people with HIV. Version v3.0 of the immunoSEQ assay ran at survey level. Per-sample TRB depth target: 40,000-50,000 T-cell genomes. Sequencing used immunoSEQ multiplex PCR; TCRdb keeps in-frame clones, though not all of them. The table includes 30,000 to 40,000 clones, roughly 80% detected once. The CDR3 covers 14 residues. V dropped 0 bases and J dropped 5 bases, with 11 bases sitting between them. CDR1 is SGDLS and CDR2 is YYNGEE in the germline V gene. Without exception, participants with HIV were treated in the United States.

The input for sequencing was unsorted PBMCs, taken 0.6 years after starting antiretroviral therapy. The V gene is TRBV9, the J gene TRBJ2-5, with D possibly being TRBD2 (6 bases). This TCR was sampled from a young man with HIV. The CDR3: CASSVAGSEETQYF. In nucleotides, the CDR3 is TGTGCCAGCAGCGTAGCCGGGAGCGAGGAGACCCAGTACTTC.